Below are 31 T cell receptor beta chains sequenced from a single sample in a study of vaccination effects on CD4 cells after COVID-19. Cultured cells yielded isolated CD4+ T cells after roughly 11 days. The assay was immunoSEQ multiplex PCR, and TCRdb's table has in-frame clones only and misses some. The sample shows 45,000 to 75,000 clones, roughly 80% of them seen only once. Their antigens remain unidentified. The specimen comprised CD4+ T cells from PBMCs cultured without peptide, sampled before COVID-19 vaccination. Receptor source: a human donor who received a COVID-19 vaccine.

This clone was observed a handful of times. This rearrangement joins TRBV5-4 to TRBJ2-2; no definite D call. The CDR3 is 13 amino acids. Trimming pared 2 bases from V and 5 bases from J, leaving 7 bases between. Germline CDR1 and CDR2: SGHNT and YYREEE (reference sequence). This CDR3 reads CASSLTETGELFF. The CDR3 coding sequence is TGTGCCAGCAGCTTAACCGAAACCGGGGAGCTGTTTTTT.

This chain connects TRBV30 to TRBJ2-6; D possibly uses TRBD1 or TRBD2 (6 bases each). CDR3 length: 17 amino acids. Germline V gene sequence: CDR1 GTSNPN, CDR2 SVGIG (reference sequence). Trimming took 1 base from V and 0 from J, leaving 13 bases between them. The CDR3: CAWSADRGPSGANVLTF. The CDR3 nucleotides are TGTGCCTGGAGTGCCGATCGGGGGCCCTCTGGGGCCAACGTCCTGACTTTC.

The chain carries TRBV7-9 and TRBJ2-1; TRBD1 is a possible D gene (5 bases). Trimming shortened V by 5 bases and J by 7 bases, and 9 bases separated the two germline ends. This CDR3 has 12 amino acids. Germline V gives CDR1 SEHNR, CDR2 FQNEAQ (reference sequence). The CDR3 nucleotides are TGTGCCAGCAGCGGGGCGGCGAATGAGCAGTTCTTC. Its protein product is CASSGAANEQFF.

This clone was found a few times. The chain employs TRBV5-8 and TRBJ1-5; no reliable D call. V lost 4 bases, J lost 1 base, and 9 bases lay in between. The CDR3 loop spans 14 amino acids. Germline lookup yields CDR1 SGHTS and CDR2 YDEGEE. CDR3 DNA sequence: TGTGCCAGCAGCCAATGGACGAGCAATCAGCCCCAGCATTTT. Translating it yields CASSQWTSNQPQHF.

The chain's CDR3 is CASSQYRGLADTQYF. The CDR3 DNA reads as TGTGCCAGCAGCCAATATCGGGGGCTGGCAGATACGCAGTATTTT. This sequence joins TRBV14 and TRBJ2-3; D is tentatively TRBD1 or TRBD2 (6 bases each). V was clipped by 2 bases and J by 4 bases, with 13 bases between them. CDR1 SGHDN and CDR2 FVKESK come from the germline V gene. The CDR3 runs to 15 residues.

J is TRBJ2-4 and V is TRBV2; the D is unclear. V lost 2 bases, J lost 6 bases, and 11 bases lay in between. The CDR3 totals 14 residues. CDR1 SNHLY and CDR2 FYNNEI come from the germline V gene. Written as DNA, the CDR3 is TGTGCCAGCAGTGAATTGGGAAGCCGAAACATTCAGTACTTC. Protein: CASSELGSRNIQYF.

J is TRBJ1-2 and V is TRBV6-5, with TRBD1 matching over 11 bases. Germline CDR1 and CDR2: MNHEY and SVGAGI. The CDR3 totals 14 residues. The ends lost 6 bases at V and 8 bases at J; junction bases unmatched: 8. The CDR3 is CASSGQGAPWGYTF. The CDR3 DNA sequence: TGTGCCAGCAGCGGACAGGGGGCCCCTTGGGGCTACACCTTC.

J is TRBJ1-6 and V is TRBV3-1 (or the pseudogene TRBV3-2), with 11 bases aligning to TRBD1. Germline V gene sequence: CDR1 LGHDT, CDR2 YNNKEL (reference sequence). CDR3 length: 15 amino acids. V was pared by 5 bases and J by 8 bases, with 5 bases of the junction left unmatched. In DNA form, the CDR3 reads TGTGCCAGCAGCTTGGAGGGACAGGGGGATTCACCCCTCCACTTT. Translated: CASSLEGQGDSPLHF.

The V gene is TRBV12-5, the J gene TRBJ2-5; D may correspond to TRBD1 or TRBD2 (5 bases each). Germline loops: CDR1 LGHNT, CDR2 FRNRAP. V shed 3 bases and J shed 5 bases, with 10 bases lying between them. The CDR3 is 13 residues long. The CDR3 sequence: CASGLSREETQYF. Written as DNA, the CDR3 is TGTGCTAGTGGTTTATCCAGGGAGGAGACCCAGTACTTC.

This clone has only a few counts. This chain joins TRBV7-2 and TRBJ1-3, with D perhaps TRBD1 (5 bases). The CDR3 has 16 amino acids. Between the trimmed V and J ends, which lost 2 bases and 8 bases, there was a span of 19 bases. Germline assignment: CDR1 SGHTA and CDR2 FQGNSA. The CDR3 loop reads CASSLTGVLTADTIYF. The CDR3, as DNA: TGTGCCAGCAGCTTAACGGGGGTCCTCACAGCGGACACCATATATTTT.

The chain uses TRBV19 and TRBJ1-5; 8 bases line up with TRBD1. The CDR3 has 15 residues. Trimming at V came to 8 bases and at J to 0 bases, leaving 6 bases not matched to a gene. From germline, CDR1 is LNHDA and CDR2 SQIVND (reference sequence). CDR3 loop: CASVLTGGSNQPQHF. The CDR3 DNA reads as TGTGCCAGTGTGTTAACAGGGGGTAGCAATCAGCCCCAGCATTTT.

This sequence joins TRBV3-1 (or the pseudogene TRBV3-2) and TRBJ2-2, with TRBD2 matching over 8 bases. Germline CDR1 is LGHDT and CDR2 is YNNKEL (reference sequence). The CDR3 consists of 15 residues. The J segment lost 7 bases and the V segment lost 3 bases, leaving 7 bases of the junction unmatched. The CDR3 spells CASSQAGGAVGELFF. CDR3 DNA: TGTGCCAGCAGCCAGGCCGGGGGGGCTGTCGGGGAGCTGTTTTTT.

The chain links TRBV4-1 to TRBJ2-5; 12 bases are shared with TRBD2. V lost 4 bases and J lost 1; bases outside the gene matches: 10. Germline V gives CDR1 MGHRA, CDR2 YSYEKL. The CDR3 sequence is 18 residues long. Here the CDR3 DNA reads TGCGCCAGCAGCCTCCTGATCGGACTAGCGGGGACCCAAGAGACCCAGTACTTC. Translation: CASSLLIGLAGTQETQYF.

The chain has TRBV9 and TRBJ2-3, with 8 bases matching TRBD2. Losses at the gene ends were 0 bases for V and 0 bases for J; bases not matched to a gene: 3. Germline V CDR1 and CDR2: SGDLS, YYNGEE. CDR3 size: 16 residues. CDR3 nucleotide sequence: TGTGCCAGCAGCGTAGCGGGGGGGATTAGCACAGATACGCAGTATTTT. Its translation is CASSVAGGISTDTQYF.

The rearrangement joins TRBV18 to TRBJ2-5; 7 positions match TRBD1. Germline trimming cut 4 bases from V and 5 bases from J; bases unmatched to any gene: 7. The germline V gene has CDR1 KGHSH and CDR2 LQKENI. The CDR3 length is 14 residues. The CDR3: CASSQSGQRETQYF. The CDR3 DNA is TGTGCCAGCTCACAATCGGGACAGAGGGAGACCCAGTACTTC.

The DNA for the CDR3 is TGTGCCAGCAGGGGGCAAGGCCTTTTGGGCACTGAAGCTTTCTTT. This translates into CASRGQGLLGTEAFF. The rearrangement joins TRBV13 to TRBJ1-1, with D perhaps TRBD1 (5 bases). CDR1 PRHDT and CDR2 FYEKMQ come from the germline V gene (reference sequence). Trimming removed 6 bases from V and 4 bases from J, with 18 bases in between. This CDR3 is 15 amino acids long. Full variable domain (rest looked up from reference TRBV13 and TRBJ1-1): AAGVIQSPRHLIKEKRETATLKCYPIPRHDTVYWYQQGPGQDPQFLISFYEKMQSDKGSIPDRFSAQQFSDYHSELNMSSLELGDSALYFCASRGQGLLGTEAFFGQGTRLTVV.

Comments on this clone: Other DNA sequences in this specimen translate into the identical CDR3. The chain links TRBV9 to TRBJ2-5; the D is unclear. The CDR3 is made up of 13 amino acids. Germline CDR1 SGDLS, CDR2 YYNGEE. V dropped 0 bases and J dropped 2 bases, with 5 bases sitting between them. The CDR3 here is CASSVAGQETQYF. The CDR3 DNA sequence: TGTGCCAGCAGCGTAGCAGGACAAGAGACCCAGTACTTC.

This chain connects TRBV5-8 to TRBJ1-6; the D is unclear. The CDR3 sequence is 13 residues long. Per the germline V gene, CDR1 is SGHTS and CDR2 is YDEGEE. V lost 4 bases and J lost 14, with 16 bases in between. The CDR3 DNA is TGTGCCAGCAGCCTACGGACCGCCATAGCCCTCCACTTT. Translated, it gives CASSLRTAIALHF.

This chain links TRBV5-4 with TRBJ2-3; the match to TRBD1 covers 8 bases. From germline, CDR1 is SGHNT and CDR2 YYREEE (reference sequence). V shed 4 bases, J shed 1 base, and the junction held 2 bases outside the gene matches. The CDR3 extends over 14 amino acids. The CDR3 sequence is CASSPQGGTDTQYF. CDR3 in DNA: TGTGCCAGCAGCCCACAGGGGGGCACAGATACGCAGTATTTT.

The chain is built from TRBV4-1 and TRBJ1-6; D possibly corresponds to TRBD1 (6 bases). The V end was cut by 4 bases, the J end by 1 base, with 14 bases between. CDR3 length: 17 residues. CDR1 and CDR2 (germline): MGHRA, YSYEKL. The CDR3 DNA reads as TGCGCCAGCAGCCCTAGACAGGAGCGATCCTATAATTCACCCCTCCACTTT. The encoded protein is CASSPRQERSYNSPLHF.

The chain employs TRBV6-2 or TRBV6-3 and TRBJ1-2; 9 bases are shared with TRBD1. The CDR3 contains 14 residues. Germline CDR1 MNHEY, CDR2 SVGEGT. V trimming: 4 bases; J trimming: 2 bases; junction bases outside the gene matches: 2. CDR3 amino acids: CASSSDRGNYGYTF. The CDR3 DNA sequence: TGTGCCAGCAGTTCAGACAGGGGGAACTATGGCTACACCTTC.

J is TRBJ1-3 and V is TRBV5-1, with D tentatively TRBD1 (5 bases). From germline, CDR1 is SGHRS and CDR2 YFSETQ. Trimming pared 4 bases from V and 3 bases from J, leaving 14 bases between. This CDR3 contains 15 residues. The chain's CDR3 is CASSAQAGYGNTIYF. The CDR3 nucleotides read TGCGCCAGCAGCGCTCAGGCAGGGTATGGAAACACCATATATTTT.

This rearrangement joins TRBV20-1 to TRBJ2-7; D perhaps matches TRBD2 (5 bases). This CDR3 has 11 amino acids. Per the germline V gene, CDR1 is DFQATT and CDR2 is SNEGSKA (reference sequence). V shed 1 base and J shed 7 bases, with 8 bases lying between them. CDR3: CSARVTGEQYV. For the CDR3, the DNA is TGCAGTGCTAGAGTAACGGGAGAGCAGTACGTC.

The V gene is TRBV24-1, the J gene TRBJ1-2; unclear D gene. Germline assignment: CDR1 KGHDR and CDR2 SFDVKD. V lost 9 bases and J 8 bases, leaving 15 bases between the germline ends. The CDR3 contains 12 residues. CDR3 region: CATQEGGRGYTF. For the CDR3, the DNA is TGTGCCACCCAAGAGGGAGGCCGGGGCTACACCTTC.

This chain links TRBV29-1 with TRBJ1-1, with a tentative D call TRBD1 (6 bases). CDR1 and CDR2 from the germline V gene are SQVTM and ANQGSEA. This CDR3 is built from 14 residues. Trimming cost V 2 bases and J 4 bases, with 14 bases left between them. The CDR3 loop is CSVEIGGLGTEAFF. CDR3 sequence (DNA): TGCAGCGTTGAAATCGGGGGCCTGGGCACTGAAGCTTTCTTT.

The gene calls are TRBV15 and TRBJ2-1; TRBD1 aligns across 12 bases. Trimming cost V 4 bases and J 4 bases; bases outside gene matches: 8. Germline V gene lookup returns CDR1 LNHNV and CDR2 YYDKDF (reference sequence). CDR3 length equals 17 residues. The CDR3 bases are TGTGCCACCAGCAATCCGGGACAGGGGGCTGTGTACAATGAGCAGTTCTTC. Encoded protein: CATSNPGQGAVYNEQFF.

CDR3 nucleotides: TGTGCCAGCAGTCCCTGGGGGGGGAGCTCCTACAATGAGCAGTTCTTC. Translated: CASSPWGGSSYNEQFF. V and J are TRBV25-1 and TRBJ2-1; 7 nucleotides align to TRBD2. Germline CDR1 is MGHDK and CDR2 is SYGVNS. This CDR3 has 16 residues. J lost 0 bases, V lost 5 bases, and 7 bases had no gene match.

The chain has TRBV19 and TRBJ1-6, with D perhaps TRBD1 (5 bases). The CDR3 has 13 amino acids. CDR1 and CDR2 (germline): LNHDA, SQIVND (reference sequence). V was clipped by 7 bases and J by 10 bases, with 14 bases between them. The CDR3 coding sequence is TGTGCCAGTAAAGACAGACGAGGCTCACCCCTCCACTTT. It yields the protein CASKDRRGSPLHF.

This clone was counted between two and nine times. The chain uses TRBV7-2 and TRBJ2-7; the match to TRBD2 covers 10 bases. V lost 5 bases to trimming and J lost 1 base; unmatched junction nucleotides: 5. Germline lookup yields CDR1 SGHTA and CDR2 FQGNSA. The CDR3 contains 15 residues. CDR3 in amino acids: CASSEGLAESYEQYV. DNA for the CDR3: TGTGCCAGCAGCGAAGGACTAGCGGAGTCCTACGAGCAGTACGTC.

The V call is TRBV4-1, the J call TRBJ2-1, with 10 bases aligning to TRBD2. This CDR3 has 17 residues. The germline V gene has CDR1 MGHRA and CDR2 YSYEKL. V shed 1 base, J shed 4 bases, and the junction held 7 bases outside the gene matches. The CDR3: CASSQVPSGGPYNEQFF. In nucleotides, the CDR3 is TGCGCCAGCAGCCAAGTCCCTAGCGGGGGCCCTTACAATGAGCAGTTCTTC.

V and J are TRBV6-6 and TRBJ2-1, with D perhaps matching TRBD1 (6 bases). This CDR3 comprises 16 residues. V was cut by 2 bases and J by 2 bases, with 13 bases left in between. Germline values: CDR1 MNHNY, CDR2 SVGAGI (reference sequence). CDR3 coding DNA: TGTGCCAGCAGTTACCACCGGGACATGACCTACAATGAGCAGTTCTTC. This gives the protein CASSYHRDMTYNEQFF.